The 14 T cell receptor beta chains below were found in one sample sequenced in a study of a mutant IDH1 vaccine in newly diagnosed glioma. The sample's time point: week 11, during vaccination. Doses of 300 ug of mutant IDH1 20-mer peptide were given with topical imiquimod. Sequencing used immunoSEQ multiplex PCR; TCRdb keeps in-frame clones, though not all of them. The table has some 25,000 clones, over 75% seen once. What these receptors recognize is not known. Sequencing used PBMCs, obtained from a glioma patient whose treatment included an IDH1 peptide vaccine. All receptors derive from a woman aged 18-29 years with glioma.

The rearrangement joins TRBV5-1 to TRBJ2-7, with 7 bases that match TRBD1. With 0 bases clipped from V and 5 bases from J, the junction kept 8 bases outside the gene matches. The germline gives CDR1 SGHRS, CDR2 YFSETQ. This CDR3 region has 15 residues. DNA of the CDR3: TGCGCCAGCAGCTTGGGACAGGGTAATTTCCACGAGCAGTACTTC. Translating gives CASSLGQGNFHEQYF.

The chain combines TRBV14 with TRBJ2-5, with D perhaps TRBD1 (6 bases). Per the germline V gene, CDR1 is SGHDN and CDR2 is FVKESK. The V gene lost 4 bases and the J gene lost 5 bases, with 11 bases spanning the gap. The CDR3 extends over 13 amino acids. CDR3 coding DNA: TGTGCCAGCAGCCCCATTAGGGGGGAGACCCAGTACTTC. Protein sequence: CASSPIRGETQYF.

This clone was detected only a few times. This sequence joins TRBV4-1 and TRBJ1-5; 9 positions match TRBD1. The V gene's germline CDR1 is MGHRA and CDR2 YSYEKL. With V trimmed by 0 bases and J by 6 bases, 3 bases remained unmatched. The CDR3 is made up of 15 amino acids. DNA of the CDR3: TGCGCCAGCAGCCAAGACGGGACAGGGAGTCAGCCCCAGCATTTT. Translated, it gives CASSQDGTGSQPQHF.

The chain links TRBV2 to TRBJ2-7, with TRBD1 identical over 9 bases. The CDR3 is 15 amino acids. The germline V gene has CDR1 SNHLY and CDR2 FYNNEI. V was pared by 3 bases and J by 5 bases, with 8 bases of the junction left unmatched. Written as DNA, the CDR3 is TGTGCCAGCAGTGATTCCGGGACAGGGTATGACGAGCAGTACTTC. It translates to CASSDSGTGYDEQYF.

This clone was picked up a small number of times. The V gene is TRBV6-1, the J gene TRBJ1-1; no clear D. CDR1 MNHNS and CDR2 SASEGT come from the germline V gene. V lost 10 bases to trimming and J lost 0 bases, with 6 bases between them. CDR3 length equals 11 residues. The CDR3 DNA sequence: TGTGCCACTCAGATGAACACTGAAGCTTTCTTT. This gives the protein CATQMNTEAFF.

This sequence joins TRBV5-1 and TRBJ2-1; possible D gene TRBD1, 6 bases. Germline CDR1 is SGHRS and CDR2 is YFSETQ. The CDR3 runs 17 residues. V lost 4 bases and J lost 0, with 17 bases in between. CDR3 bases: TGCGCCAGCAGCCTCGGGTACAGGGTAGGCTCCTACAATGAGCAGTTCTTC. Encoded protein: CASSLGYRVGSYNEQFF. Drawing the rest from reference TRBV5-1 and TRBJ2-1, the complete variable domain is KAGVTQTPRYLIKTRGQQVTLSCSPISGHRSVSWYQQTPGQGLQFLFEYFSETQRNKGNFPGRFSGRQFSNSRSEMNVSTLELGDSALYLCASSLGYRVGSYNEQFFGPGTRLTVL.

The CDR3 here is CSVVAGGSTDTQYF. CDR3 nucleotide sequence: TGCAGCGTAGTAGCGGGTGGGTCCACAGATACGCAGTATTTT. J is TRBJ2-3 and V is TRBV29-1, with 7 nucleotides matching TRBD2. In germline, CDR1 is SQVTM, CDR2 ANQGSEA. V was clipped by 6 bases and J by 2 bases; unmatched bases: 8. This CDR3 contains 14 residues.

V usage is TRBV6-5 and J usage is TRBJ2-7; TRBD1 matches at 10 bases. Germline V lookup: CDR1 MNHEY, CDR2 SVGAGI. The CDR3 totals 13 residues. The ends lost 5 bases at V and 6 bases at J; junction bases unmatched: 4. The CDR3 spells CASSRDRGREQYF. CDR3 DNA sequence: TGTGCCAGCAGTAGAGACAGGGGGCGCGAGCAGTACTTC.

This clone was found a few times. The CDR3 bases are TGTGCCTGGAGTGACGGCAATAGTGAAGCTTTCTTT. Translating gives CAWSDGNSEAFF. The chain has TRBV30 and TRBJ1-1; D is unclear. V dropped 1 base and J dropped 7 bases, with 10 bases sitting between them. Looked up from germline, CDR1 is GTSNPN and CDR2 is SVGIG (reference sequence). This CDR3 is 12 amino acids long.

The chain combines TRBV7-9 with TRBJ2-7, with D unclear. CDR3 length: 15 residues. V lost 1 base, J lost 0 bases, and 10 bases lay in between. Germline CDR1 reads SEHNR; CDR2 reads FQNEAQ (reference sequence). CDR3 nucleotides: TGTGCCAGCAGCTTAGTGTACGAGTTCTCCTACGAGCAGTACTTC. Translation gives CASSLVYEFSYEQYF. Full variable domain (outside the CDR3, taken from reference TRBV7-9 and TRBJ2-7): DTGVSQNPRHKITKRGQNVTFRCDPISEHNRLYWYRQTLGQGPEFLTYFQNEAQLEKSRLLSDRFSAERPKGSFSTLEIQRTEQGDSAMYLCASSLVYEFSYEQYFGPGTRLTVT.

This rearrangement joins TRBV5-5 to TRBJ2-3; D tentatively reads TRBD1 or TRBD2 (5 bases each). This CDR3 has 15 amino acids. The V gene lost 0 bases and the J gene lost 4 bases, with 12 bases spanning the gap. The germline V gene encodes CDR1 SGHKS and CDR2 YYEKEE (reference sequence). The CDR3 DNA follows: TGTGCCAGCAGCTTGGGGGAGTCGGGGCCAGATACGCAGTATTTT. This translates into CASSLGESGPDTQYF.

This chain joins TRBV4-1 and TRBJ2-3; D gene unclear. The CDR3 consists of 15 residues. With 9 bases removed from V and 7 bases from J, the gap between germline ends came to 23 bases. Germline V gives CDR1 MGHRA, CDR2 YSYEKL. The CDR3 nucleotides read TGCGCCAGTCAGCCTATGGACGGAGACCTAAATACGCAGTATTTT. Translating it yields CASQPMDGDLNTQYF.

CDR3 residues: CASSYSTATNEKLFF. CDR3 DNA sequence: TGTGCCAGCAGTTACTCGACTGCAACTAATGAAAAACTGTTTTTT. The chain links TRBV6-6 to TRBJ1-4, with unresolved D. The V gene's germline CDR1 is MNHNY and CDR2 SVGAGI (reference sequence). V lost 0 bases to trimming and J lost 0 bases, with 5 bases between them. This CDR3 is 15 amino acids long.

The J gene is TRBJ2-1, the V gene TRBV19; a possible D gene is TRBD2 (5 bases). Between the trimmed V and J ends, which lost 4 bases and 3 bases, there was a span of 13 bases. CDR1 is LNHDA and CDR2 is SQIVND in the germline V gene (reference sequence). This CDR3 comprises 15 residues. The CDR3 nucleotides are TGTGCCAGTAGTACGGACTCAAATGGCTACAATGAGCAGTTCTTC. Amino acids: CASSTDSNGYNEQFF.